This T cell receptor beta chain was captured by sequencing in a study of cytomegalovirus exposure and HLA in healthy donors. Healthy bone marrow donors supplied every sample. CDR3 length equals 13 residues. V lost 2 bases, J lost 10 bases, and 2 bases stayed unmatched. Germline CDR1 reads MNHEY; CDR2 reads SVGAGI. This clone appeared a single time. The target antigen is unknown. Study-level points and caveats: The dataset shows that most TCR sequences were rare, while some public TCRs occurred in many donors. Later on, a genetic analysis was performed. It linked a missense variant in DCLRE1C with V- and J-gene trimming of TCR beta. TCR beta sequences numbering 15,000 to 20,000 were associated with HLA alleles at 0.05 false discovery rate in a later analysis.

The primer mix had 60 Vbeta and 13 Jbeta primers. The table came from immunoSEQ multiplex PCR; TCRdb's copy has only in-frame clones and leaves some out. This sample carries 150,000 to 200,000 clones, roughly 85% of them seen once, and the ten largest clones take over 0.95%. Sample: PBMCs. The chain links TRBV6-5 to TRBJ1-3, with TRBD1 matching 10 bases. The receptor was isolated from a woman in her 50s in good health and CMV-seropositive. CDR3 DNA sequence: TGTGCCAGCAGTTACGGGGACAGGGGAACCATATATTTT. This sequence encodes CASSYGDRGTIYF.